A single sample gave rise to the 20 T cell receptor beta chains below, sequenced in a study of T cells in Graves' hyperthyroidism and ophthalmopathy. Amplified regions were TCR beta CDR3 sequences from RNA transcripts. A first-round RT-PCR of the TCR CDR3 used the HTBI primer set. TCRdb re-called the multiplex PCR reads with MiXCR, one entry per CDR3 protein. Of hundreds of thousands of distinct CDR3 sequences detected, around 15% appear once; the ten largest clones hold about 13%. Sequenced input: blood. The receptors originated from a man aged 18 to 30 with Graves' ophthalmopathy.

This clonotype was counted a few times. This chain joins TRBV11-2 and TRBJ2-3; no clear D gene. Germline loops: CDR1 SGHAT, CDR2 FQNNGV. V was pared by 7 bases and J by 2 bases, with 10 bases between. The CDR3 has 13 residues. The CDR3 nucleotides are TGTGCCAGCACCAGGTTTTTCACAGATACGCAGTATTTT. Translated, it gives CASTRFFTDTQYF.

The chain uses TRBV6-5 and TRBJ2-7, with 7 bases that match TRBD1. The J segment lost 1 base and the V segment lost 2 bases, leaving 5 bases of the junction unmatched. The CDR3 totals 15 residues. Germline V CDR1 and CDR2: MNHEY, SVGAGI. For the CDR3, the DNA is TGTGCCAGCAGTTACACAGGGGTTTCATCCTACGAGCAGTACTTC. Translating gives CASSYTGVSSYEQYF.

This clonotype appeared many times. This chain uses TRBV3-1 with TRBJ1-2; no firm D call. The length of the CDR3 is 14 residues. Trimming shortened V by 1 base and J by 7 bases, and 13 bases separated the two germline ends. CDR1 and CDR2 from the germline V gene are LGHDT and YNNKEL (reference sequence). DNA for the CDR3: TGTGCCAGCAGCCAAGCCGGCCCCCGGGCTGGCTACACCTTC. Its protein is CASSQAGPRAGYTF.

This clonotype was counted ten times or more. The chain is built from TRBV11-2 and TRBJ2-6; 9 nucleotides match TRBD2. Trimming cost V 5 bases and J 2 bases; bases outside gene matches: 7. This CDR3 spans 17 amino acids. Looked up from germline, CDR1 is SGHAT and CDR2 is FQNNGV. The CDR3 coding sequence is TGTGCCAGCAGCGTCGTTGGCGGGAGGGCTGGGGCCAACGTCCTGACTTTC. Translating it yields CASSVVGGRAGANVLTF.

V is TRBV5-1 and J is TRBJ2-2; TRBD1 agrees at 9 bases. The CDR3 spans 15 residues. After removal of 4 bases from V and 5 bases from J, the junction contained 6 bases not matched to a gene. Germline V CDR1 and CDR2: SGHRS, YFSETQ. CDR3 amino acids: CASSAGTGLTGELFF. CDR3 sequence (DNA): TGCGCCAGCAGCGCCGGGACAGGGTTAACCGGGGAGCTGTTTTTT.

This clonotype was seen many times. The chain employs TRBV10-2 and TRBJ2-1, with 9 bases fitting TRBD2. The germline V gene has CDR1 WSHSY and CDR2 SAAADI. This CDR3 is 14 amino acids long. V shed 8 bases and J 9 bases; nucleotides not matched to a gene: 11. In nucleotides, the CDR3 is TGCGCCAGCGGAAAAGCGGGGGGCATTGGTGAGCAGTTCTTC. Its translation: CASGKAGGIGEQFF.

This chain uses TRBV5-1 with TRBJ2-2, with TRBD1 matching 8 bases. Germline CDR1 reads SGHRS; CDR2 reads YFSETQ. Unmatched junction bases numbered 10, after V lost 0 bases and J lost 3 bases. The CDR3 is 18 residues long. The CDR3, as DNA: TGCGCCAGCAGCTTGGTCCCAGGGGGCGAAACGGACACCGGGGAGCTGTTTTTT. Protein product: CASSLVPGGETDTGELFF.

CDR3: CASSQGGDRGVEGTEAFF. The CDR3 DNA sequence: TGCGCCAGCAGCCAAGGCGGGGACAGGGGAGTGGAAGGGACTGAAGCTTTCTTT. The V call is TRBV4-3, the J call TRBJ1-1; 10 nucleotides match TRBD1. CDR1 LGHNA and CDR2 YSLEER come from the germline V gene. The J segment lost 5 bases and the V segment lost 1 base, leaving 13 bases of the junction unmatched. The CDR3 is 18 residues long.

This clonotype appeared many times. This chain links TRBV10-3 with TRBJ2-7; no firm D call. This CDR3 is built from 13 residues. Trimming removed 8 bases at V and 7 bases at J, with 18 bases between. Germline V gene sequence: CDR1 ENHRY, CDR2 SYGVKD. Written as DNA, the CDR3 is TGTGCCATCGGGTCTGCAACAGCAAAAGAGCAGTACTTC. It codes for CAIGSATAKEQYF.

The chain joins TRBV29-1 to TRBJ2-7; 10 bases are a match to TRBD2. This CDR3 is 13 amino acids long. Germline lookup yields CDR1 SQVTM and CDR2 ANQGSEA. With 3 bases clipped from V and 5 bases from J, the junction kept 4 bases outside the gene matches. The DNA of the CDR3 is TGCAGCGTTGAGCCTAGCGGGAGTGACGAGCAGTACTTC. Translating gives CSVEPSGSDEQYF.

The sample holds a few counts of this clonotype. The chain is built from TRBV19 and TRBJ1-2; 8 bases align to TRBD1. V trimming: 5 bases; J trimming: 1 base; junction bases outside the gene matches: 15. The CDR3 loop spans 18 amino acids. Germline V gene data show CDR1 as LNHDA and CDR2 as SQIVND (reference sequence). CDR3 in DNA: TGTGCCAGTAGTGGTTGGTGGGAGCAGGGGGCGATTAACTATGGCTACACCTTC. Translating it yields CASSGWWEQGAINYGYTF. The entire variable domain, with the rest obtained from reference TRBV19 and TRBJ1-2, is as follows: DGGITQSPKYLFRKEGQNVTLSCEQNLNHDAMYWYRQDPGQGLRLIYYSQIVNDFQKGDIAEGYSVSREKKESFPLTVTSAQKNPTAFYLCASSGWWEQGAINYGYTFGSGTRLTVV.

In this sample, this clonotype turned up many times. The CDR3 here is CASSQDPGASQPQHF. CDR3 nucleotides: TGTGCCAGCAGCCAAGATCCAGGCGCCAGTCAGCCCCAGCATTTT. This chain joins TRBV3-1 and TRBJ1-5; no reliable D call. Germline V CDR1 and CDR2: LGHDT, YNNKEL (reference sequence). There are 15 residues in the CDR3. Trimming cost V 0 bases and J 6 bases, with 12 bases left between them.

Remarks on this clonotype: This may be a read error: a much more frequent sequence differs by one nucleotide. The V call is TRBV3-1, the J call TRBJ2-7, with 9 nucleotides matching TRBD2. The germline gives CDR1 LGHDT, CDR2 YNNKEL (reference sequence). Trimming took 2 bases from V and 0 from J; bases not matched to a gene: 2. The CDR3 is 15 residues long. Here the CDR3 DNA reads TGTGCCAGCAGCCAACTTAGCGGGGGCTCCTACGAGCAGTACTTC. It encodes CASSQLSGGSYEQYF.

Comment on this clonotype: A clone one base away is much larger, so this may be a read error. The J gene is TRBJ2-3, the V gene TRBV20-1; no definite D call. Trimming shortened V by 6 bases and J by 6 bases, and 19 bases separated the two germline ends. The CDR3 consists of 14 residues. Germline V lookup: CDR1 DFQATT, CDR2 SNEGSKA (reference sequence). CDR3 in amino acids: CSAESRPGRDTQYF. CDR3 coding DNA: TGCAGTGCGGAGAGTAGGCCCGGCCGGGATACGCAGTATTTT.

This clonotype came up a few times. This chain connects TRBV5-4 to TRBJ1-1, with TRBD1 identical over 7 bases. Germline-derived CDR1 and CDR2 are SGHNT and YYREEE (reference sequence). The CDR3 has 16 residues. Trimming took 4 bases from V and 3 from J; bases not matched to a gene: 12. The CDR3 sequence: CASSATGVVGHTEAFF. In DNA form, the CDR3 reads TGTGCCAGCAGCGCCACAGGGGTAGTTGGGCACACTGAAGCTTTCTTT.

This clonotype was observed at least ten times. The chain recombines TRBV10-2 with TRBJ1-1; 7 nucleotides agree with TRBD1. Trimming took 6 bases from V and 7 from J; bases not matched to a gene: 5. Germline V gives CDR1 WSHSY, CDR2 SAAADI. The CDR3 length is 12 residues. The CDR3 region has the DNA TGCGCCAGCAGCCCAGGGGGTGGTGAAGCTTTCTTT. Its protein product is CASSPGGGEAFF.

V usage is TRBV7-8 and J usage is TRBJ2-1; 13 bases align to TRBD2. The CDR3 consists of 17 residues. Germline V gene data show CDR1 as SGHVS and CDR2 as FQNEAQ. The V segment lost 4 bases and the J segment 5 bases; nucleotides outside the gene matches: 8. This CDR3 reads CASSSRPGLAGHNEQFF. The CDR3, as DNA: TGTGCCAGCAGCTCGCGACCGGGACTAGCGGGGCACAATGAGCAGTTCTTC.

The chain recombines TRBV20-1 with TRBJ2-5; D is unclear. V lost 0 bases and J lost 0, with 11 bases in between. This CDR3 spans 15 amino acids. Germline V gives CDR1 DFQATT, CDR2 SNEGSKA (reference sequence). CDR3 region: CSARDSRDHQETQYF. CDR3 DNA sequence: TGCAGTGCTAGAGATAGCAGAGACCACCAAGAGACCCAGTACTTC.

This clonotype was observed a few times. The J gene is TRBJ2-3, the V gene TRBV6-1; the match to TRBD1 covers 9 bases. Germline CDR1 is MNHNS and CDR2 is SASEGT. The CDR3 is 15 residues long. Trimming removed 7 bases from V and 2 bases from J; junction bases left unmatched: 7. This CDR3 is CASKDRDRVTDTQYF. In DNA, the CDR3 is TGTGCCAGCAAAGACCGGGACAGGGTCACAGATACGCAGTATTTT.

The chain couples TRBV2 to TRBJ2-5, with a tentative D call TRBD1 (5 bases). V lost 5 bases, J lost 7 bases, and 17 bases lay in between. The CDR3 is made up of 14 amino acids. CDR1 and CDR2 from the germline V gene are SNHLY and FYNNEI. The DNA for the CDR3 is TGTGCCAGCAGTCTCGACAGCGACCTGGGGACCCAGTACTTC. This encodes CASSLDSDLGTQYF.